Listed below are T cell receptor beta chains from one sample, sequenced in a study of T cell changes during pregnancy in multiple sclerosis. The repertoire was sequenced with immunoSEQ multiplex PCR; TCRdb's copy has only in-frame clones and lacks some. This sample has 48,000 or so clones, with about 88% found just once. The sample consisted of CD4+ T cells from peripheral blood mononuclear cells, taken in the second trimester of pregnancy. Source of these receptors: a female donor with multiple sclerosis, enrolled in a pregnancy study. Each CDR3 is given with its conserved first and last residue. The D gene is left open where the match is weak. Clone size is shown for a subset of rows, as once, few, many or a class of expanded clone.

TRBV30,NA,TRBJ1-3,NA,CAWSVTGNTIYF,TGTGCCTGGAGCGTGACAGGAAACACCATATATTTT
TRBV7-2,NA,TRBJ2-3,medium-sized,CASSSTGVGTDTQYF,TGTGCCAGCAGCTCCACGGGAGTCGGCACAGATACGCAGTATTTT
TRBV29-1,NA,TRBJ1-1,NA,CSVRSSGNTEAFF,TGCAGCGTGCGGTCTTCGGGGAACACTGAAGCTTTCTTT
TRBV5-1,NA,TRBJ2-3,NA,CASSLIAGTSTDTQYF,TGCGCCAGCAGCTTGATTGCAGGGACTAGCACAGATACGCAGTATTTT
TRBV28,NA,TRBJ1-2,NA,CASSRGRSYGYTF,TGTGCCAGCAGCAGAGGGCGGTCCTATGGCTACACCTTC
TRBV4-3,TRBD1,TRBJ2-3,NA,CASSQDGDRGLGDTQYF,TGCGCCAGCAGCCAAGATGGGGACAGGGGGCTGGGGGATACGCAGTATTTT
TRBV10-2,TRBD1,TRBJ2-7,NA,CASRTIQGEVNEQYF,TGCGCCAGCCGAACGATACAGGGGGAAGTAAACGAGCAGTACTTC
TRBV11-2,NA,TRBJ1-3,NA,CASSSRWGRGGNTIYF,TGTGCCAGCAGCTCCCGGTGGGGCAGGGGTGGAAACACCATATATTTT
TRBV30,TRBD1,TRBJ1-2,NA,CAWSEGTGNYGYTF,TGTGCCTGGAGTGAGGGGACAGGAAACTATGGCTACACCTTC
TRBV4-1,TRBD2,TRBJ2-3,NA,CASSQSSVREDPSTDTQYF,TGCGCCAGCAGCCAAAGTTCAGTGCGGGAGGACCCTAGCACAGATACGCAGTATTTT
TRBV6-6,TRBD1,TRBJ2-7,NA,CASRKGQSNYEQYF,TGTGCCAGCAGAAAGGGACAGTCAAACTACGAGCAGTACTTC
TRBV7-2,NA,TRBJ2-1,NA,CASSLALEGNEQFF,TGTGCCAGCAGCTTAGCGCTAGAGGGCAATGAGCAGTTCTTC
TRBV6-4,NA,TRBJ2-7,once,CASSDSFLLAKGFGEQYF,TGTGCCAGCAGTGACTCTTTTTTACTGGCCAAGGGGTTTGGGGAGCAGTACTTC
TRBV19,NA,TRBJ1-3,once,CASSTGTGNTIYF,TGTGCCAGTAGCACAGGGACTGGAAACACCATATATTTT
TRBV7-2,NA,TRBJ2-5,NA,CASSLGLIEYF,TGTGCCAGCAGCTTGGGGCTCATCGAGTACTTC
TRBV28,TRBD2,TRBJ2-1,NA,CASTKRDYNEQFF,TGTGCCAGCACCAAGCGGGACTACAATGAGCAGTTCTTC
TRBV30,TRBD1,TRBJ2-5,NA,CAWRAGQGAGETQYF,TGTGCCTGGAGAGCCGGACAGGGGGCGGGAGAGACCCAGTACTTC
TRBV18,NA,TRBJ2-7,NA,CASSADTLREQYF,TGTGCCAGCTCAGCGGACACCCTCCGGGAGCAGTACTTC
TRBV7-9,NA,TRBJ2-2,NA,CASSLAGDNTGELFF,TGTGCCAGCAGCTTAGCCGGGGATAACACCGGGGAGCTGTTTTTT
TRBV7-9,TRBD1,TRBJ2-3,NA,CASSHPDRVPTSTDTQYF,TGTGCCAGCAGCCACCCGGACAGGGTTCCTACTAGCACAGATACGCAGTATTTT
TRBV5-1,TRBD1,TRBJ2-1,NA,CASSRTGTGSNNEQFF,TGCGCCAGCAGCAGAACCGGGACAGGGTCCAACAATGAGCAGTTCTTC
TRBV30,NA,TRBJ1-3,NA,CAWSPQNTIYF,TGTGCCTGGAGTCCACAGAACACCATATATTTT
TRBV5-1,TRBD2,TRBJ2-7,NA,CASSLGSGSHEQYF,TGCGCCAGCAGCTTGGGGAGCGGGAGCCACGAGCAGTACTTC
TRBV25-1,NA,TRBJ2-1,NA,CASSAREGQFF,TGTGCCAGCAGTGCCCGAGAGGGGCAGTTCTTC
TRBV19,TRBD1,TRBJ2-5,NA,CASGQGLGQETQYF,TGTGCCAGCGGACAGGGTTTAGGGCAAGAGACCCAGTACTTC
TRBV5-1,NA,TRBJ2-7,NA,CASSLFGSYEQYF,TGCGCCAGCAGCTTGTTCGGGTCCTACGAGCAGTACTTC
TRBV9,NA,TRBJ1-2,once,CASSRPGYGYTF,TGTGCCAGCAGCCGACCGGGCTATGGCTACACCTTC
TRBV29-1,TRBD2,TRBJ2-1,NA,CSVPGLAGDGEQFF,TGCAGCGTGCCCGGACTAGCGGGAGACGGTGAGCAGTTCTTC
TRBV25-1,NA,TRBJ1-1,NA,CASSLQGNTEAFF,TGTGCCAGCAGTCTACAGGGGAACACTGAAGCTTTCTTT